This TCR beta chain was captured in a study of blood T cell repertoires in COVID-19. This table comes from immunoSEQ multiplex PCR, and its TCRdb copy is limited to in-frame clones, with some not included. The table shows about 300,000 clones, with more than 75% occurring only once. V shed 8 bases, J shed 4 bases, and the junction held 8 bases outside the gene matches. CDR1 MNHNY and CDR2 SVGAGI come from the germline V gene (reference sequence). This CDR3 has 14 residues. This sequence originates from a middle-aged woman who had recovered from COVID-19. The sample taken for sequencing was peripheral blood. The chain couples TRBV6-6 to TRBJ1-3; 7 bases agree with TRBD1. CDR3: CASGQALLGNTIYF. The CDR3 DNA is TGTGCCAGCGGACAGGCCCTCCTGGGAAACACCATATATTTT.